This TCR beta chain was identified in a study of cytomegalovirus exposure and HLA in healthy donors. PCR primers comprised 60 Vbeta and 13 Jbeta primers. Repertoires were generated with immunoSEQ multiplex PCR, while TCRdb's copy carries only in-frame clones and drops some. The sample gives over 110,000 clones, roughly 77% of which show up once; 3% to 4% is in the top ten. Regarding the study as a whole: The analysis excluded some indistinguishable V segments, including TRBV6-2 and TRBV6-3. Presence/absence analyses rested on an assumption that sequencing depth was roughly uniform across donors. When analyzed later, a missense DCLRE1C variant was found to be linked to TCR beta V- and J-gene trimming. Previously analyzed data showed that most TCR beta V segments were productive at a frequency of about 87% or about 30%.

In regard to this clone: The target antigen is unknown. The junction departs from the called germline gene at one end, perhaps through a read error.

Germline CDR1 is LGHNT and CDR2 is FRNRAP. The CDR3 runs to 13 residues. The receptor was derived from a female donor in good health and CMV-seronegative. Sequencing used PBMCs. The V gene is TRBV12-5, the J gene TRBJ2-5, with TRBD2 as a possible D gene (6 bases). CDR3 coding DNA: TGTGCTAGCGGTTCACTAGCAGGGGAGACCCAGTACTTC. It yields the protein CASGSLAGETQYF.